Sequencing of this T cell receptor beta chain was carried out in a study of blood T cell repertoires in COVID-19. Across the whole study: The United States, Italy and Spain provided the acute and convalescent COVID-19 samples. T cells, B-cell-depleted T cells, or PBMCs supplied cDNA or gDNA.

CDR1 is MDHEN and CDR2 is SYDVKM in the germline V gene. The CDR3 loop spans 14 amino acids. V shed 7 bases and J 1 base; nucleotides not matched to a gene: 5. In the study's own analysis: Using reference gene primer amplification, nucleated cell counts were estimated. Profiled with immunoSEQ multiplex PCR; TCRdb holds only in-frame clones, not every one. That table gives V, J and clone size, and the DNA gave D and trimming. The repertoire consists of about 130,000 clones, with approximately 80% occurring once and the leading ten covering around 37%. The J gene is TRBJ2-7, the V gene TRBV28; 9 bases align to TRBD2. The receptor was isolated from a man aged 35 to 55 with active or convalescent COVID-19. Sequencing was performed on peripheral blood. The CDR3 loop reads CASTLTSGSYEQYF. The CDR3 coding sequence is TGTGCCAGCACTCTGACTAGCGGTTCCTACGAGCAGTACTTC. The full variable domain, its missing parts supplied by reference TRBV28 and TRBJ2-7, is DVKVTQSSRYLVKRTGEKVFLECVQDMDHENMFWYRQDPGLGLRLIYFSYDVKMKEKGDIPEGYSVSREKKERFSLILESASTNQTSMYLCASTLTSGSYEQYFGPGTRLTVT.